Listed below are T cell receptor beta chains from one sample, sequenced in a study of CD4 T cells in relation to SARS-CoV-2 and coronaviruses. For these receptors, no antigen is known. Produced via immunoSEQ multiplex PCR; TCRdb's table is partial and in-frame only. The table lists under 20,000 clones, roughly 83% of them singletons, with roughly 11% in the top ten. Input material: CD4+ T cells from PBMCs, cultured in vitro. These receptor sequences come from a human donor in good health. The CDR3 runs from the conserved cysteine through the conserved F or W. D genes are given only for firm matches. The size of a clone is reported for some rows only, either as once, few or many, or as a class for expanded clones.

abundance: -
v_gene: TRBV5-5
j_gene: TRBJ1-5
d_gene: -
CDR3aa: CASSFGPGDSNQPQHF
CDR3nt: -

abundance: -
v_gene: TRBV6-5
j_gene: TRBJ2-7
d_gene: -
CDR3aa: CASITGEYEQYF
CDR3nt: TGTGCCAGCATAACGGGAGAATACGAGCAGTACTTC

abundance: few
v_gene: TRBV6-2/TRBV6-3
j_gene: TRBJ1-1
d_gene: -
CDR3aa: CASSYSFPLREAFF
CDR3nt: TGTGCCAGCAGTTACTCTTTCCCCCTCAGGGAAGCTTTCTTT

abundance: -
v_gene: TRBV2
j_gene: TRBJ1-2
d_gene: TRBD1
CDR3aa: CASSQRTGINYGYTF
CDR3nt: TGTGCCAGCAGTCAAAGGACAGGGATCAACTATGGCTACACCTTC

abundance: -
v_gene: TRBV30
j_gene: TRBJ1-6
d_gene: -
CDR3aa: CAWNRDSPLHF
CDR3nt: TGTGCCTGGAATAGAGATTCACCCCTCCACTTT

abundance: -
v_gene: TRBV7-6
j_gene: TRBJ2-4
d_gene: -
CDR3aa: CASSLAGPGEGNIQYF
CDR3nt: TGTGCCAGCAGCTTAGCGGGGCCGGGGGAAGGGAACATTCAGTACTTC

abundance: -
v_gene: TRBV9
j_gene: TRBJ1-2
d_gene: TRBD1
CDR3aa: CASSVRDRDYGYTF
CDR3nt: TGTGCCAGCAGCGTAAGAGACAGGGACTATGGCTACACCTTC

abundance: -
v_gene: TRBV6-7
j_gene: TRBJ2-1
d_gene: TRBD2
CDR3aa: CARGRADEQFF
CDR3nt: TGTGCCAGGGGGAGGGCCGATGAGCAGTTCTTC

abundance: -
v_gene: TRBV7-2
j_gene: TRBJ1-2
d_gene: -
CDR3aa: CASSEGEYGYTF
CDR3nt: TGTGCCAGCAGCGAGGGAGAATATGGCTACACCTTC

abundance: -
v_gene: TRBV10-3
j_gene: TRBJ1-2
d_gene: TRBD1
CDR3aa: CAISEAQGAGRYGYTF
CDR3nt: TGTGCCATCAGTGAGGCACAGGGGGCAGGACGCTATGGCTACACCTTC

abundance: -
v_gene: TRBV5-1
j_gene: TRBJ2-3
d_gene: -
CDR3aa: CASSFRGDSTDTQYF
CDR3nt: TGCGCCAGCAGCTTCAGAGGGGACAGCACAGATACGCAGTATTTT

abundance: -
v_gene: TRBV18
j_gene: TRBJ1-1
d_gene: -
CDR3aa: CASSPPGQTNTEAFF
CDR3nt: TGTGCCAGCTCACCCCCGGGACAAACGAACACTGAAGCTTTCTTT

abundance: -
v_gene: TRBV6-1
j_gene: TRBJ1-1
d_gene: -
CDR3aa: CASSEAPSGLRAFF
CDR3nt: TGTGCCAGCAGTGAAGCGCCGAGTGGTCTTCGTGCTTTCTTT

abundance: -
v_gene: TRBV3-1/TRBV3-2
j_gene: TRBJ1-5
d_gene: -
CDR3aa: CASSQGLQGSQPQHF
CDR3nt: TGTGCCAGCAGCCAAGGACTTCAGGGGAGTCAGCCCCAGCATTTT

abundance: -
v_gene: TRBV10-3
j_gene: TRBJ2-5
d_gene: TRBD2
CDR3aa: CAISGISGVGETQYF
CDR3nt: TGTGCCATCAGTGGTATTAGCGGGGTCGGGGAGACCCAGTACTTC

abundance: -
v_gene: TRBV24-1
j_gene: TRBJ2-5
d_gene: TRBD1
CDR3aa: CATSDGRGLGETQYF
CDR3nt: TGTGCCACCAGTGATGGCAGGGGGCTCGGGGAGACCCAGTACTTC

abundance: -
v_gene: TRBV2
j_gene: TRBJ2-7
d_gene: TRBD1
CDR3aa: CASRVRQGAYEQYF
CDR3nt: TGTGCCAGCAGAGTCAGGCAGGGGGCCTACGAGCAGTACTTC

abundance: -
v_gene: TRBV27
j_gene: TRBJ2-3
d_gene: -
CDR3aa: CASSLRIRDTQYF
CDR3nt: TGTGCCAGCAGTTTACGGATAAGAGATACGCAGTATTTT

abundance: once
v_gene: TRBV7-9
j_gene: TRBJ2-5
d_gene: -
CDR3aa: CASSLVQLGETQYF
CDR3nt: TGTGCCAGCAGCTTAGTCCAGCTCGGAGAGACCCAGTACTTC

abundance: -
v_gene: TRBV11-3
j_gene: TRBJ1-1
d_gene: -
CDR3aa: CASSTDRNTEAFF
CDR3nt: TGTGCCAGCAGCACAGACAGGAACACTGAAGCTTTCTTT

abundance: -
v_gene: TRBV9
j_gene: TRBJ1-1
d_gene: -
CDR3aa: CASSVAPHRVNTEAFF
CDR3nt: TGTGCCAGCAGCGTAGCCCCCCACAGGGTGAACACTGAAGCTTTCTTT

abundance: -
v_gene: TRBV7-9
j_gene: TRBJ2-7
d_gene: -
CDR3aa: CASSLAGLYEQYF
CDR3nt: TGTGCCAGCAGCTTAGCTGGACTCTACGAGCAGTACTTC

abundance: -
v_gene: TRBV6-1
j_gene: TRBJ2-3
d_gene: TRBD1
CDR3aa: CASSEGQGATDTQYF
CDR3nt: TGTGCCAGCAGTGAAGGACAGGGGGCAACAGATACGCAGTATTTT

abundance: -
v_gene: TRBV5-1
j_gene: TRBJ2-3
d_gene: TRBD2
CDR3aa: CASSPGTSGSPTDTQYF
CDR3nt: TGCGCCAGCAGCCCAGGGACTAGCGGGAGCCCCACAGATACGCAGTATTTT

abundance: once
v_gene: TRBV7-7
j_gene: TRBJ2-1
d_gene: TRBD1
CDR3aa: CASSYEQGAINEQFF
CDR3nt: TGTGCCAGCAGTTACGAACAGGGGGCGATAAATGAGCAGTTCTTC

abundance: few
v_gene: TRBV4-2
j_gene: TRBJ2-3
d_gene: -
CDR3aa: CATREWSTDTQYF
CDR3nt: TGTGCCACTCGGGAGTGGAGCACAGATACGCAGTATTTT

abundance: -
v_gene: TRBV5-1
j_gene: TRBJ2-2
d_gene: TRBD2
CDR3aa: CATRVGEGPITGELFF
CDR3nt: TGCGCCACCCGGGTCGGGGAGGGCCCGATTACCGGGGAGCTGTTTTTT

abundance: -
v_gene: TRBV10-3
j_gene: TRBJ2-3
d_gene: TRBD2
CDR3aa: CAISDRGLASTDTQYF
CDR3nt: TGTGCCATCAGTGACAGGGGACTAGCGAGTACAGATACGCAGTATTTT

abundance: -
v_gene: TRBV7-2
j_gene: TRBJ2-5
d_gene: -
CDR3aa: CASSLVVGDQETQYF
CDR3nt: TGTGCCAGCAGCTTAGTGGTGGGCGACCAAGAGACCCAGTACTTC

abundance: -
v_gene: TRBV19
j_gene: TRBJ2-2
d_gene: TRBD1
CDR3aa: CASTPGTGETGELFF
CDR3nt: TGTGCCAGTACCCCCGGGACAGGGGAGACCGGGGAGCTGTTTTTT

abundance: -
v_gene: TRBV3-1/TRBV3-2
j_gene: TRBJ2-7
d_gene: -
CDR3aa: CASSPRGGGEQYF
CDR3nt: TGTGCCAGCAGCCCTCGAGGGGGAGGCGAGCAGTACTTC

abundance: once
v_gene: TRBV6-5
j_gene: TRBJ1-2
d_gene: -
CDR3aa: CASSYWPGPETYGYTF
CDR3nt: TGTGCCAGCAGTTACTGGCCGGGCCCCGAAACGTACGGCTACACCTTC

abundance: -
v_gene: TRBV7-9
j_gene: TRBJ2-5
d_gene: -
CDR3aa: CASSERGRWAAQYF
CDR3nt: TGTGCCAGCAGCGAGAGGGGTAGATGGGCGGCCCAGTACTTC

abundance: -
v_gene: TRBV9
j_gene: TRBJ2-1
d_gene: TRBD2
CDR3aa: CASSERWEGNEQFF
CDR3nt: TGTGCCAGCAGCGAGAGGTGGGAGGGTAATGAGCAGTTCTTC

abundance: -
v_gene: TRBV13
j_gene: TRBJ1-1
d_gene: -
CDR3aa: CASSSNSYLNTEAFF
CDR3nt: TGTGCCAGCAGCTCCAATTCCTACTTGAACACTGAAGCTTTCTTT

abundance: -
v_gene: TRBV9
j_gene: TRBJ2-2
d_gene: -
CDR3aa: CASSPRQSNQAGELFF
CDR3nt: TGTGCCAGCAGCCCTCGACAGAGTAATCAGGCGGGGGAGCTGTTTTTT

abundance: -
v_gene: TRBV2
j_gene: TRBJ1-1
d_gene: -
CDR3aa: CASTGGADTEAFF
CDR3nt: TGTGCCAGCACGGGGGGCGCAGACACTGAAGCTTTCTTT

abundance: -
v_gene: TRBV24-1
j_gene: TRBJ1-5
d_gene: -
CDR3aa: CATSSGANQPQHF
CDR3nt: TGTGCCACCAGTTCGGGCGCCAATCAGCCCCAGCATTTT

abundance: few
v_gene: TRBV29-1
j_gene: TRBJ1-2
d_gene: -
CDR3aa: CSAVASSAYGYTF
CDR3nt: TGCAGCGCCGTAGCGAGCTCTGCTTATGGCTACACCTTC

abundance: -
v_gene: TRBV10-2
j_gene: TRBJ1-6
d_gene: -
CDR3aa: CASSERRINSPLHF
CDR3nt: TGCGCCAGCAGTGAGCGACGTATTAATTCACCCCTCCACTTT

abundance: -
v_gene: TRBV6-6
j_gene: TRBJ1-2
d_gene: -
CDR3aa: CASSPGGQRINYGYTF
CDR3nt: TGTGCCAGCAGTCCTGGAGGACAGCGGATTAACTATGGCTACACCTTC

abundance: -
v_gene: TRBV14
j_gene: TRBJ1-1
d_gene: -
CDR3aa: CASSRHTGNTEAFF
CDR3nt: TGTGCCAGCAGCCGACATACGGGAAACACTGAAGCTTTCTTT

abundance: -
v_gene: TRBV7-8
j_gene: TRBJ2-7
d_gene: -
CDR3aa: CASTRGRMGNYEQYF
CDR3nt: TGTGCCAGCACCCGAGGGCGAATGGGTAATTACGAGCAGTACTTC

abundance: -
v_gene: TRBV30
j_gene: TRBJ2-2
d_gene: -
CDR3aa: CAWSVPGTTTGELFF
CDR3nt: TGTGCCTGGAGTGTACCCGGGACCACCACCGGGGAGCTGTTTTTT

abundance: -
v_gene: TRBV7-2
j_gene: TRBJ2-3
d_gene: -
CDR3aa: CASSLVYHGGGRRTDTQYF
CDR3nt: TGTGCCAGCAGCTTAGTGTATCATGGTGGGGGGCGGCGCACAGATACGCAGTATTTT

abundance: -
v_gene: TRBV30
j_gene: TRBJ1-2
d_gene: TRBD1
CDR3aa: CAWSASHRGLYGYTF
CDR3nt: TGTGCCTGGAGCGCCTCTCATAGGGGGCTCTATGGCTACACCTTC

abundance: -
v_gene: TRBV10-3
j_gene: TRBJ2-7
d_gene: TRBD2
CDR3aa: CAISGGLAGFSYEQYF
CDR3nt: TGTGCCATCAGTGGAGGACTAGCGGGATTCTCCTACGAGCAGTACTTC

abundance: -
v_gene: TRBV4-3
j_gene: TRBJ1-2
d_gene: -
CDR3aa: CASSRERGAPYGYTF
CDR3nt: TGCGCCAGCAGCCGAGAAAGGGGGGCCCCCTATGGCTACACCTTC

abundance: -
v_gene: TRBV19
j_gene: TRBJ1-4
d_gene: -
CDR3aa: CASSTIATTNEKLFF
CDR3nt: TGTGCCAGTAGTACGATAGCAACAACTAATGAAAAACTGTTTTTT

abundance: -
v_gene: TRBV7-9
j_gene: TRBJ1-6
d_gene: -
CDR3aa: CASSLAQGGINSPLHF
CDR3nt: TGTGCCAGCAGCTTAGCCCAGGGAGGGATTAATTCACCCCTCCACTTT

abundance: -
v_gene: TRBV27
j_gene: TRBJ2-6
d_gene: -
CDR3aa: CASSSRPILSVGANVLTF
CDR3nt: TGTGCCAGCAGTTCCCGACCGATTCTGTCTGTTGGGGCCAACGTCCTGACTTTC

abundance: -
v_gene: TRBV14
j_gene: TRBJ2-7
d_gene: -
CDR3aa: CASSQEDSTTYEQYF
CDR3nt: TGTGCCAGCAGCCAGGAGGACAGTACTACCTACGAGCAGTACTTC

abundance: once
v_gene: TRBV19
j_gene: TRBJ2-2
d_gene: -
CDR3aa: CASSILRGADTGELFF
CDR3nt: TGTGCCAGTAGTATCCTCCGGGGGGCCGACACCGGGGAGCTGTTTTTT

abundance: -
v_gene: TRBV2
j_gene: TRBJ2-7
d_gene: TRBD1
CDR3aa: CASASGQNYEQYF
CDR3nt: TGTGCCAGCGCCTCGGGACAGAATTACGAGCAGTACTTC

abundance: -
v_gene: TRBV5-6
j_gene: TRBJ2-7
d_gene: -
CDR3aa: CASSSSSYEQYF
CDR3nt: TGTGCCAGCAGCTCGAGCTCCTACGAGCAGTACTTC

abundance: few
v_gene: TRBV7-9
j_gene: TRBJ2-2
d_gene: TRBD1
CDR3aa: CASSLNRGNGELFF
CDR3nt: TGTGCCAGCAGCTTAAACAGGGGCAACGGGGAGCTGTTTTTT